These T cell receptor beta chains were read from a single sample in a study of T cells in localized non-small cell lung cancer. Assay used: immunoSEQ multiplex PCR; TCRdb lists only in-frame clones, some missing. In the table there are 1,200 to 1,500 clones, 23% of which are singletons. This specimen consisted of lung tumor tissue, obtained before any cancer treatment. The receptors originated from a male donor at least 60 years old with stage I squamous cell lung carcinoma. CDR3s include the opening cysteine and the closing phenylalanine or tryptophan. The listing skips clone size in some rows; elsewhere it reads once, few, many or a size class.

j_gene	v_gene	abundance	CDR3aa
TRBJ2-7	TRBV6-8	few	CASSHTSDNYEQYF
TRBJ1-5	TRBV10-2	.	CASSEVGLYSNQPQHF
TRBJ2-2	TRBV9	medium-sized	CASSARRDFSGELFF
TRBJ2-1	TRBV30	.	CAWSPSGRVEQFF
TRBJ1-1	TRBV10-1	.	CASSEISDVFF
TRBJ2-2	TRBV11-3	.	CASSLDRIDSNTGELFF
TRBJ2-6	TRBV23-1	large	CASSRDRASGANVLTF
TRBJ1-5	TRBV6-8	large	CASSDDWAGSNQPQHF
TRBJ2-2	TRBV19	.	CASTSSGANTGELFF
TRBJ2-3	TRBV11-3	.	CASRPTSGRTDTQYF
TRBJ2-7	TRBV19	once	CASSTTGSEQYF
TRBJ2-1	TRBV9	few	CASSVELAGGVDEQFF
TRBJ2-1	TRBV6-8	few	CASSGTSGSSYNEQFF
TRBJ2-2	TRBV9	few	CASSPPGHNTGELFF
TRBJ1-5	TRBV11-3	.	CASSFGVNSNQPQHF
TRBJ2-5	TRBV16	.	CASSQGWSGGETQYF
TRBJ1-2	TRBV6-8	.	CASSTQGGSGGYTF
TRBJ2-7	TRBV23-1	.	CASSHLSGTPYEQYF
TRBJ1-4	TRBV19	.	CASSMEGEKLFF
TRBJ2-1	TRBV6-8	.	CASSSPFNEQFF
TRBJ1-3	TRBV6-8	few	CASTNPRTGKTGNTIYF
TRBJ2-2	TRBV7-6	few	CASSLSTGGGTGELFF
TRBJ1-4	TRBV19	large	CASSMGQGDEKLFF
TRBJ1-1	TRBV29-1	few	CSVSIQGSEAFF
TRBJ2-3	TRBV11-3	medium-sized	CASSSGQGTDTQYF
TRBJ1-4	TRBV11-3	.	CASSQRGDTVNEKLFF
TRBJ2-5	TRBV30	.	CAWGTRSGVETQYF
TRBJ1-1	TRBV30	.	CAWSPGRLSTEAFF
TRBJ2-3	TRBV11-3	large	CASSKGNLGTDTQYF
TRBJ1-2	TRBV14	.	CASSPGLEGYGYTF
TRBJ2-5	TRBV18	.	CASSPSQETQYF
TRBJ2-1	TRBV30	.	CAWSVSRSLYNEQFF
TRBJ1-1	TRBV19	few	CASSIVPTYIITEAFF
TRBJ2-2	TRBV6-8	.	CATREANTGELFF
TRBJ2-5	TRBV9	medium-sized	CASSPGTSGSPRETQYF
TRBJ2-1	TRBV30	few	CAWYGRYSSYNEQFF
TRBJ2-7	TRBV11-3	few	CASSETGHLTPGEQYF
TRBJ2-3	TRBV6-8	few	CASSGLAPRTDTQYF
TRBJ2-5	TRBV6-8	few	CASSYGPAGESPETQYF
TRBJ1-1	TRBV5-1	once	CASSLGTPSNAGANTEAFF
TRBJ2-1	TRBV18	.	CASSPGLDIVYEQFF
TRBJ2-3	TRBV7-6	few	CASSSSGAGITDTQYF
TRBJ1-1	TRBV9	.	CASTGGLNTEAFF
TRBJ1-5	TRBV11-3	.	CASSLVSGNQPQHF
TRBJ1-5	TRBV11-3	.	CASSLGAGQGARPQHF
TRBJ2-2	TRBV6-8	.	CASSREGVSTGELFF
TRBJ1-5	TRBV7-2	medium-sized	CASSLYSDQPQHF
TRBJ2-6	TRBV19	few	CASSRGQGKAGANVLTF
TRBJ1-3	TRBV6-8	.	CASSGTASGNTIYF
TRBJ1-3	TRBV5-1	.	CASSLRQGSGNTIYF
TRBJ2-6	TRBV5-1	.	CASSLGTGPSGANVLTF
TRBJ2-1	TRBV19	.	CASSIVTANEQFF
TRBJ2-1	TRBV6-8	.	CASSTGLSSYNEQFF
TRBJ2-7	TRBV18	.	CASSPAEGYEQYF
TRBJ1-1	TRBV6-8	few	CASSYARHGDKAFF
TRBJ2-7	TRBV6-8	large	CASSQSEGGHEQYF
TRBJ1-1	TRBV19	.	CASRPPGTGGYTEAFF